These 32 T cell receptor beta chains came from one sample sequenced in a study of T cell changes during pregnancy in multiple sclerosis. Repertoires were generated with immunoSEQ multiplex PCR, while TCRdb's copy carries only in-frame clones and drops some. Among over 45,000 clones listed, over 80% were seen once. The source material was CD4+ T cells from peripheral blood mononuclear cells, sampled in the second trimester of pregnancy. The receptor set was obtained from a female donor in good health, enrolled as a control in a pregnancy study.

The gene calls are TRBV7-6 and TRBJ2-1, with D uncertain. This CDR3 comprises 14 residues. Germline V lookup: CDR1 SGHVS, CDR2 FNYEAQ. The germline V and J ends were trimmed by 2 bases and 4 bases, with 9 bases remaining between them. CDR3 bases: TGTGCCAGCAGCTTATCTTTCAGTTACAATGAGCAGTTCTTC. Translation: CASSLSFSYNEQFF.

This clone was detected once. The chain links TRBV28 to TRBJ1-1; possibly TRBD1 for D (6 bases). CDR3 size: 14 residues. The V end lost 4 bases, the J end lost 4 bases, and 13 bases lay between the germline ends. Germline CDR1 MDHEN, CDR2 SYDVKM. The CDR3, as DNA: TGTGCCAGCAGTTCCTACAGGGTTGGCACTGAAGCTTTCTTT. This codes for CASSSYRVGTEAFF.

The V call is TRBV25-1, the J call TRBJ1-5; 9 bases are a match to TRBD1. Trimming removed 1 base from V and 4 bases from J; junction bases left unmatched: 2. The germline V gene encodes CDR1 MGHDK and CDR2 SYGVNS. This CDR3 spans 15 amino acids. The CDR3 spells CASSESDRGNQPQHF. CDR3 bases: TGTGCCAGCAGTGAATCCGACAGGGGGAATCAGCCCCAGCATTTT.

The V gene is TRBV6-6, the J gene TRBJ2-1; TRBD1 is a possible D gene (6 bases). This CDR3 spans 15 amino acids. Trimming removed 7 bases from V and 1 base from J, with 14 bases in between. Germline assignment: CDR1 MNHNY and CDR2 SVGAGI (reference sequence). The CDR3 region has the DNA TGTGCCAGCAAAACAGACAGGTCATCCTACAATGAGCAGTTCTTC. This encodes CASKTDRSSYNEQFF.

The rearrangement joins TRBV5-1 to TRBJ2-3, with D possibly TRBD2 on 5 matching bases. CDR3 size: 15 residues. From germline, CDR1 is SGHRS and CDR2 YFSETQ. Deletions cut 0 bases from V and 3 bases from J, with 11 bases between. The CDR3: CASSLVGSLTDTQYF. As DNA, the CDR3 is TGCGCCAGCAGCTTGGTTGGGAGTCTTACAGATACGCAGTATTTT.

CDR3 sequence reads: CASSLGGDGYTF. The CDR3 DNA sequence: TGTGCCAGCAGCTTGGGGGGAGATGGCTACACCTTC. The chain has TRBV5-4 and TRBJ1-2; D remains ambiguous. The CDR3 covers 12 residues. The ends were cut back, 0 bases at V and 6 bases at J, with 6 bases in the middle. The germline gives CDR1 SGHNT, CDR2 YYREEE (reference sequence). Supplemented by reference TRBV5-4 and TRBJ1-2, the full variable domain reads ETGVTQSPTHLIKTRGQQVTLRCSSQSGHNTVSWYQQALGQGPQFIFQYYREEENGRGNFPPRFSGLQFPNYSSELNVNALELDDSALYLCASSLGGDGYTFGSGTRLTVV.

The gene calls are TRBV19 and TRBJ2-2; 12 bases map to TRBD2. J was trimmed by 4 bases and V by 3 bases; bases with no gene match: 12. The CDR3 loop spans 19 amino acids. Per the germline V gene, CDR1 is LNHDA and CDR2 is SQIVND (reference sequence). CDR3 protein: CASSMKYLTSGRRTGELFF. Written as DNA, the CDR3 is TGTGCCAGTAGTATGAAATACCTGACTAGCGGGAGACGCACCGGGGAGCTGTTTTTT.

V is TRBV6-5 and J is TRBJ1-1; tentative D call: TRBD1 (6 bases). Germline lookup yields CDR1 MNHEY and CDR2 SVGAGI. Trimming left V 2 bases short and J 8 bases short, with 12 bases between. The CDR3 is 13 residues long. The CDR3 protein is CASSYLRQEEAFF. The DNA for the CDR3 is TGTGCCAGCAGTTACCTACGACAGGAAGAAGCTTTCTTT.

This clone came up once. The chain carries TRBV7-9 and TRBJ2-2; no clear D. Trimming left V 5 bases short and J 0 bases short, with 10 bases between. This CDR3 comprises 15 residues. Germline CDR1 reads SEHNR; CDR2 reads FQNEAQ (reference sequence). As DNA, the CDR3 is TGTGCCAGCAGCCAACCAGTATCGAACACCGGGGAGCTGTTTTTT. Its translation is CASSQPVSNTGELFF.

The chain joins TRBV6-1 to TRBJ2-7; 12 bases agree with TRBD1. Germline assignment: CDR1 MNHNS and CDR2 SASEGT. The CDR3 runs to 16 residues. Trimming cost V 4 bases and J 3 bases; bases outside gene matches: 7. The CDR3 sequence is CASSGSGTGGLYEQYF. CDR3 nucleotide sequence: TGTGCCAGCAGTGGCTCCGGGACAGGGGGCCTCTACGAGCAGTACTTC.

The rearrangement uses TRBV7-3 and TRBJ2-1, with 7 bases matching TRBD2. J lost 1 base, V lost 3 bases, and 12 bases had no gene match. CDR3 length equals 18 residues. Germline values: CDR1 SGHTA, CDR2 FQGTGA. Here the CDR3 reads CASSFTPLAAGSYNEQFF. The CDR3 nucleotides are TGTGCCAGCAGCTTTACCCCACTCGCAGCGGGATCCTACAATGAGCAGTTCTTC. The full variable domain, completed using reference TRBV7-3 and TRBJ2-1, is GAGVSQTPSNKVTEKGKYVELRCDPISGHTALYWYRQSLGQGPEFLIYFQGTGAADDSGLPNDRFFAVRPEGSVSTLKIQRTERGDSAVYLCASSFTPLAAGSYNEQFFGPGTRLTVL.

This clone occurred once. The chain employs TRBV19 and TRBJ2-5; a possible D gene is TRBD2 (5 bases). This CDR3 has 13 amino acids. Per the germline V gene, CDR1 is LNHDA and CDR2 is SQIVND (reference sequence). Deletions cut 5 bases from V and 5 bases from J, with 12 bases between. The CDR3 sequence is CASSWASRETQYF. As DNA, the CDR3 is TGTGCCAGTAGTTGGGCTAGCCGGGAGACCCAGTACTTC.

This clone was counted only a few times. The V gene is TRBV19, the J gene TRBJ1-1; 7 bases line up with TRBD1. Germline V gene sequence: CDR1 LNHDA, CDR2 SQIVND (reference sequence). The CDR3 spans 14 residues. Germline trimming cut 5 bases from V and 6 bases from J; bases unmatched to any gene: 9. The CDR3 nucleotides read TGTGCCAGTAGTGACAGGGTAGCTTTCGCTGAAGCTTTCTTT. Its protein product is CASSDRVAFAEAFF.

The chain recombines TRBV7-9 with TRBJ2-1; TRBD1 aligns across 7 bases. Germline CDR1 and CDR2: SEHNR and FQNEAQ (reference sequence). Germline trimming cut 2 bases from V and 5 bases from J; bases unmatched to any gene: 3. This CDR3 region has 14 residues. The CDR3 DNA reads as TGTGCCAGCAGCTTAACACAGGGGAACAATGAGCAGTTCTTC. This translates into CASSLTQGNNEQFF.

The chain links TRBV20-1 to TRBJ1-2; no firm D call. This CDR3 is 11 amino acids long. Germline loops: CDR1 DFQATT, CDR2 SNEGSKA (reference sequence). V shed 6 bases and J shed 3 bases, with 8 bases lying between them. The CDR3, as DNA: TGCAGTGCGGCGGGAGACTATGGCTACACCTTC. Protein sequence: CSAAGDYGYTF.

V is TRBV7-3 and J is TRBJ1-2; 10 positions agree with TRBD1. V lost 5 bases and J lost 5; bases outside the gene matches: 2. Per the germline V gene, CDR1 is SGHTA and CDR2 is FQGTGA. The CDR3 runs 13 residues. CDR3 in DNA: TGTGCCAGCAGCACGGGACAGGGGTATGGCTACACCTTC. As protein: CASSTGQGYGYTF.

This chain connects TRBV5-6 to TRBJ2-2, with 8 bases lining up with TRBD2. V was pared by 4 bases and J by 7 bases, with 9 bases of the junction left unmatched. The germline V gene has CDR1 SGHDT and CDR2 YYEEEE. This CDR3 contains 15 residues. The CDR3 sequence is CASSPGGGRNGELFF. The CDR3 DNA reads as TGTGCCAGCAGCCCGGGGGGGGGACGGAACGGGGAGCTGTTTTTT.

V usage is TRBV5-1 and J usage is TRBJ2-5, with a tentative D call TRBD1 (6 bases). V was cut by 3 bases and J by 1 base, with 13 bases left in between. The CDR3 totals 15 residues. Germline CDR1 reads SGHRS; CDR2 reads YFSETQ. The DNA of the CDR3 is TGCGCCAGCAGCTCCAGGGGTCCGGTCCAAGAGACCCAGTACTTC. This gives the protein CASSSRGPVQETQYF.

This sequence joins TRBV4-1 and TRBJ2-7; D gene uncertain. The germline V gene has CDR1 MGHRA and CDR2 YSYEKL. The V and J ends lost 4 bases and 4 bases respectively, with 11 bases between them. The CDR3 totals 13 residues. The CDR3, as DNA: TGCGCCAGCAGCCCCCCGGCCGGGTACGAGCAGTACTTC. Residues: CASSPPAGYEQYF.

The gene calls are TRBV9 and TRBJ2-3, with 7 bases identical to TRBD2. The CDR3 runs to 15 residues. The junction had 13 bases not matched to a gene; V was cut back by 4 bases and J by 8 bases. CDR1 SGDLS and CDR2 YYNGEE come from the germline V gene. The CDR3 spells CASSHERDVQGTQYF. CDR3 DNA: TGTGCCAGCAGCCATGAGCGGGATGTACAAGGTACGCAGTATTTT.

J is TRBJ2-1 and V is TRBV6-5, with 9 bases matching TRBD2. J lost 2 bases, V lost 6 bases, and 5 bases had no gene match. The germline CDR1 and CDR2 sequences are MNHEY and SVGAGI. This CDR3 comprises 15 residues. CDR3 in amino acids: CASRTLAGAYNEQFF. The DNA for the CDR3 is TGTGCCAGCAGGACTTTAGCGGGAGCCTACAATGAGCAGTTCTTC.

The chain couples TRBV9 to TRBJ2-1, with D possibly TRBD2 on 6 matching bases. The CDR3 loop spans 17 amino acids. The germline V and J ends were trimmed by 0 bases and 4 bases, with 17 bases remaining between them. CDR1 SGDLS and CDR2 YYNGEE come from the germline V gene. The CDR3 is CASSVEVDAGSYNEQFF. In nucleotides, the CDR3 is TGTGCCAGCAGCGTAGAAGTCGATGCCGGGAGTTACAATGAGCAGTTCTTC.

The chain recombines TRBV7-3 with TRBJ2-3; TRBD2 agrees at 10 bases. Germline-derived CDR1 and CDR2 are SGHTA and FQGTGA. The V and J ends lost 1 base and 4 bases, in that order; junction bases with no gene match: 2. CDR3 size: 15 residues. DNA for the CDR3: TGTGCCAGCAGCTTAAACAGCGGGAGGGCAGATACGCAGTATTTT. Translated, it gives CASSLNSGRADTQYF.

V is TRBV19 and J is TRBJ1-4; D gene ambiguous. The germline V gene encodes CDR1 LNHDA and CDR2 SQIVND (reference sequence). This CDR3 region has 13 residues. V shed 5 bases and J shed 1 base, with 5 bases lying between them. The CDR3 sequence is CASSLVTNEKLFF. The CDR3 bases are TGTGCCAGTAGTCTCGTAACTAATGAAAAACTGTTTTTT.

The chain carries TRBV7-2 and TRBJ2-7; TRBD2 matches 9 bases. Germline V gives CDR1 SGHTA, CDR2 FQGNSA. The trim removed 5 bases at V and 3 bases at J, leaving 17 bases unmatched. The CDR3 runs to 18 residues. Written as DNA, the CDR3 is TGTGCCAGCAGCGTCAGAACCTTAGGGGCGGGAGGGAACTACGAGCAGTACTTC. It is translated as CASSVRTLGAGGNYEQYF.

V and J are TRBV7-8 and TRBJ1-5; 9 nucleotides match TRBD1. Unmatched junction bases numbered 4, after V lost 5 bases and J lost 5 bases. This CDR3 comprises 14 residues. Germline lookup yields CDR1 SGHVS and CDR2 FQNEAQ. DNA for the CDR3: TGTGCCAGCAGCCCCCGACAGGGGGATCAGCCCCAGCATTTT. Residues: CASSPRQGDQPQHF.

V is TRBV6-1 and J is TRBJ2-3; TRBD2 agrees at 8 bases. Germline CDR1 MNHNS, CDR2 SASEGT. The CDR3 has 20 residues. The V and J ends lost 3 bases and 2 bases, in that order; junction bases with no gene match: 19. CDR3 amino acids: CASSDLTSAYDLKSTDTQYF. In nucleotides, the CDR3 is TGTGCCAGCAGTGACCTGACTAGCGCTTACGACTTAAAATCCACAGATACGCAGTATTTT.

This chain connects TRBV28 to TRBJ1-2; the D is unclear. V was shortened by 3 bases and J by 0 bases, with 11 bases between the two germline ends. The CDR3 is made up of 15 amino acids. Germline V gene lookup returns CDR1 MDHEN and CDR2 SYDVKM. CDR3 region: CASSFGGDTNYGYTF. The CDR3 DNA reads TGTGCCAGCAGTTTCGGCGGGGATACTAACTATGGCTACACCTTC.

The chain combines TRBV28 with TRBJ2-2, with 7 bases fitting TRBD2. Unmatched junction bases numbered 6, after V lost 6 bases and J lost 2 bases. Germline lookup yields CDR1 MDHEN and CDR2 SYDVKM. The CDR3 is 15 amino acids. The CDR3 reads CASRPGTINTGELFF. The CDR3 region has the DNA TGTGCCAGCAGGCCCGGGACTATTAACACCGGGGAGCTGTTTTTT.

This chain uses TRBV7-2 with TRBJ1-2, with 7 bases lining up with TRBD1. Germline CDR1 and CDR2: SGHTA and FQGNSA. Trimming removed 2 bases from V and 4 bases from J; junction bases left unmatched: 10. The CDR3 is made up of 16 amino acids. This CDR3 reads CASSLSIDRVTYGYTF. CDR3 nucleotide sequence: TGTGCCAGCAGCTTATCCATAGACAGGGTTACCTATGGCTACACCTTC.

This chain joins TRBV7-2 and TRBJ1-2, with TRBD1 matching over 7 bases. Germline V gene lookup returns CDR1 SGHTA and CDR2 FQGNSA. The CDR3 has 16 amino acids. V trimming: 0 bases; J trimming: 7 bases; junction bases outside the gene matches: 11. The CDR3 DNA reads as TGTGCCAGCAGCTTAGCACCCCTGACAGGGATCGGTGGCTACACCTTC. This gives the protein CASSLAPLTGIGGYTF.

This clone was seen a single time. One end of the junction fails to match germline, which may point to a read error. This chain links TRBV7-7 with TRBJ2-2; D gene unclear. This CDR3 region has 16 residues. Looked up from germline, CDR1 is SSHAT and CDR2 is FNYEAQ (reference sequence). CDR3 region: CASSWLAAPNTGELFF. The DNA of the CDR3 is TGTGCTAGCAGCTGGCTGGCGGCCCCGAACACCGGGGAGCTGTTTTTT. The full variable domain, with the rest looked up from reference TRBV7-7 and TRBJ2-2, is GAGVSQSPRYKVTKRGQDVTLRCDPISSHATLYWYQQALGQGPEFLTYFNYEAQPDKSGLPSDRFSAERPEGSISTLTIQRTEQRDSAMYRCASSWLAAPNTGELFFGEGSRLTVL.